Following are 4 T cell receptor beta chains from one sample sequenced in a study of blood T cell repertoires in COVID-19 (dated by TCRdb to 2020 to 2021). Libraries were built with the immunoSEQ multiplex PCR assay. Held by TCRdb, this immuneACCESS table contains in-frame sequences only and omits some clones. Under half of the omission traces to an unresolved V gene where checked; the cause of the rest is unknown. This sample is represented by roughly 330,000 clones; roughly 88% of them were singletons. The ten largest clones represent more than 5% of the sample. Sequenced: PBMCs or T cells enriched from blood (not recorded which). The source is a man aged 25-45 years who had recovered from COVID-19.

The V gene is TRBV5-1, the J gene TRBJ2-5; maybe TRBD1 (5 bases). Germline-derived CDR1 and CDR2 are SGHRS and YFSETQ. The CDR3 spans 15 residues. Trimming cost V 5 bases and J 0 bases, with 14 bases left between them. The CDR3: CASRLQTGNQETQYF. The CDR3 DNA reads as TGCGCCAGCAGACTCCAAACAGGAAACCAAGAGACCCAGTACTTC.

CDR3 bases: TGTGCCAGCAGCCCAGACAGGGGGCGGAATTCACCCCTCCACTTT. Amino acids: CASSPDRGRNSPLHF. The rearrangement uses TRBV7-6 and TRBJ1-6, with 10 bases aligning to TRBD1. This CDR3 is built from 15 residues. J lost 7 bases, V lost 5 bases, and 5 bases had no gene match. Germline CDR1 reads SGHVS; CDR2 reads FNYEAQ.

This clone has more than one count but fewer than ten. The rearrangement links TRBV28 to TRBJ2-6; no firm D call. The V gene lost 9 bases and the J gene lost 1 base, with 10 bases spanning the gap. Germline CDR1 is MDHEN and CDR2 is SYDVKM. There are 14 residues in the CDR3. CDR3 in DNA: TGTGCCAGTTACGACAATTCTGGGGCCAACGTCCTGACTTTC. Encoded protein: CASYDNSGANVLTF.

Only one count was recorded for this clone. J is TRBJ2-1 and V is TRBV15; the D gene is possibly TRBD2 (5 bases). The V end was cut by 0 bases, the J end by 6 bases, with 9 bases between. Germline V gene data show CDR1 as LNHNV and CDR2 as YYDKDF (reference sequence). There are 14 residues in the CDR3. The DNA of the CDR3 is TGTGCCACCAGCAGAGATCGGCTAGCCAATGAGCAGTTCTTC. It yields the protein CATSRDRLANEQFF.